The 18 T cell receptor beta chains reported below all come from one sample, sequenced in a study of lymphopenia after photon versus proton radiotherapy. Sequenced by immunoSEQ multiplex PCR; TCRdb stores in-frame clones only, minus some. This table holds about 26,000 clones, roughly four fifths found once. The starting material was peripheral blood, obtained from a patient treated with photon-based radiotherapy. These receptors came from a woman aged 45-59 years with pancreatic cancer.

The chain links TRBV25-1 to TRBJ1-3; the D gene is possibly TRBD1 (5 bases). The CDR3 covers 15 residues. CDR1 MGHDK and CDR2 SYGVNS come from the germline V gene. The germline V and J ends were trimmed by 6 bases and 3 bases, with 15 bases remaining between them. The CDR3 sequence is CASRVPPTVGNTIYF. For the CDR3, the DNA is TGTGCCAGCAGAGTCCCCCCGACAGTTGGAAACACCATATATTTT.

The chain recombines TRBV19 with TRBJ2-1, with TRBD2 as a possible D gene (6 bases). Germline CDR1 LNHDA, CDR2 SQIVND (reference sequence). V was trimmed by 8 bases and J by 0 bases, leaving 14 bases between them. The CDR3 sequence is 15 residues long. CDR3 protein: CASASSASSYNEQFF. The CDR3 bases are TGTGCCAGTGCATCTAGCGCGAGCTCCTACAATGAGCAGTTCTTC. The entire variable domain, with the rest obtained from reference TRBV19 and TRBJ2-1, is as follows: DGGITQSPKYLFRKEGQNVTLSCEQNLNHDAMYWYRQDPGQGLRLIYYSQIVNDFQKGDIAEGYSVSREKKESFPLTVTSAQKNPTAFYLCASASSASSYNEQFFGPGTRLTVL.

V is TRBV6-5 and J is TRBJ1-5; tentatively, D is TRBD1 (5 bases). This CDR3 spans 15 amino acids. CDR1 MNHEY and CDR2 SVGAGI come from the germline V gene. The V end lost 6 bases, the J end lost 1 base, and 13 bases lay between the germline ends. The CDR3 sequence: CASRGMGVSNQPQHF. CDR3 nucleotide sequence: TGTGCCAGCAGGGGCATGGGGGTGAGCAATCAGCCCCAGCATTTT.

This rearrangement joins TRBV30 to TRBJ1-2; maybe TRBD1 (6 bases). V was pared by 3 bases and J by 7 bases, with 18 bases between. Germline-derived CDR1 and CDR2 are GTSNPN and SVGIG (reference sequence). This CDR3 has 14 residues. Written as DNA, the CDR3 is TGTGCCTGGAGGTTGGAGAGGGGGATTCTTGGCTACACCTTC. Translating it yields CAWRLERGILGYTF.

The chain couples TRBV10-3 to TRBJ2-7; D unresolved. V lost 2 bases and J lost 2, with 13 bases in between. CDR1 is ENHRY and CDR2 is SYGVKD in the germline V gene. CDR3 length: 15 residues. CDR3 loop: CAISEPDTLTYEQYF. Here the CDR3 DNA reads TGTGCCATCAGTGAGCCAGACACGCTCACCTACGAGCAGTACTTC.

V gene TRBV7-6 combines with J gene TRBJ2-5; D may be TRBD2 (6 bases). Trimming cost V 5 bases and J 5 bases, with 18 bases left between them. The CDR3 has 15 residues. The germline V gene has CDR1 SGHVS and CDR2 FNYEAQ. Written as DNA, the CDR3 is TGTGCCAGCAGCCCCTTGGGGGGAGCCTTGGAGACCCAGTACTTC. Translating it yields CASSPLGGALETQYF.

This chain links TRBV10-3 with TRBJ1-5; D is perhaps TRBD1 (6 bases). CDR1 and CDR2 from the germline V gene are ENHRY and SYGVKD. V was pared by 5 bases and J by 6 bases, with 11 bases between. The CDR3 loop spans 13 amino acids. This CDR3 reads CAISYRERQPQHF. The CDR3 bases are TGTGCCATCAGTTACAGGGAGCGTCAGCCCCAGCATTTT.

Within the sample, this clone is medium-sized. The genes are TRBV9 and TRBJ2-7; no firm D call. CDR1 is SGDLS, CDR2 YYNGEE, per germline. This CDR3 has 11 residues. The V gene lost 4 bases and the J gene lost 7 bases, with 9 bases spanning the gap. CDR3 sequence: CASSHLGEQYF. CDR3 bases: TGTGCCAGCAGCCACCTAGGGGAGCAGTACTTC.

The CDR3: CASSWTGSITYNEQFF. In DNA, the CDR3 is TGTGCCAGCAGCTGGACAGGGTCTATAACCTACAATGAGCAGTTCTTC. This rearrangement joins TRBV5-8 to TRBJ2-1, with 8 bases fitting TRBD1. With V trimmed by 3 bases and J by 2 bases, 7 bases remained unmatched. The CDR3 sequence is 16 residues long. CDR1 is SGHTS, CDR2 YDEGEE, per germline.

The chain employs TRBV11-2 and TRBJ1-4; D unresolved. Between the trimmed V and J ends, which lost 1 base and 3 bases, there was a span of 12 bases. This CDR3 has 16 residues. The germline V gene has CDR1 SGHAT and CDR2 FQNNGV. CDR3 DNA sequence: TGTGCCAGCAGCTTAGGAACCGGGCCACCTAATGAAAAACTGTTTTTT. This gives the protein CASSLGTGPPNEKLFF.

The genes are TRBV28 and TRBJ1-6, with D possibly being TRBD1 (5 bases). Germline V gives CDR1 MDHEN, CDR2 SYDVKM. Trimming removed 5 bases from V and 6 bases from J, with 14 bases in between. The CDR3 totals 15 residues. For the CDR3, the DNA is TGTGCCAGCAGTCCCTTAAGGACAACTAATTCACCCCTCCACTTT. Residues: CASSPLRTTNSPLHF.

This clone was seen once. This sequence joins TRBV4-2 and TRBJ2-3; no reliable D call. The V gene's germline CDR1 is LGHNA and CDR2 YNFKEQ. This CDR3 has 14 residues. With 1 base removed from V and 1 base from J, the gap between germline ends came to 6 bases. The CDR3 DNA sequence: TGTGCCAGCAGCCAAGGAACGGGCACAGATACGCAGTATTTT. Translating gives CASSQGTGTDTQYF.

CDR3 bases: TGTGCCAGCTCACCGGGGACGGGAGCTAACACAGATACGCAGTATTTT. Translated, it gives CASSPGTGANTDTQYF. The chain joins TRBV18 to TRBJ2-3, with D possibly being TRBD2 (6 bases). Germline lookup yields CDR1 KGHSH and CDR2 LQKENI. The CDR3 length is 16 residues. Trimming removed 3 bases at V and 2 bases at J, with 15 bases between.

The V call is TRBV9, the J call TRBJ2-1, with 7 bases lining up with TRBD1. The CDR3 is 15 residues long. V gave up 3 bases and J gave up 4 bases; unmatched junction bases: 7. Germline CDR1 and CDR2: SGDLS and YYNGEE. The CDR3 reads CASSALGQEYNEQFF. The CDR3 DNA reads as TGTGCCAGCAGCGCCCTAGGACAGGAGTACAATGAGCAGTTCTTC.

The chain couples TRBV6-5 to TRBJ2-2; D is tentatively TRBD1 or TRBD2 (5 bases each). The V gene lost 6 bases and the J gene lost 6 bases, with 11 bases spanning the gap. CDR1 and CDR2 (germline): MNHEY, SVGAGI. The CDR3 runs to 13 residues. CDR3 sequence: CASRLQGAGELFF. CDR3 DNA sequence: TGTGCCAGCAGGCTCCAGGGAGCCGGGGAGCTGTTTTTT.

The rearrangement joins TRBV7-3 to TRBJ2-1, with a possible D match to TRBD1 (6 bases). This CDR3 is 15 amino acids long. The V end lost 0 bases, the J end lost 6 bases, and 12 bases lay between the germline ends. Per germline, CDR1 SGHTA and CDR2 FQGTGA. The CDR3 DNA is TGTGCCAGCAGCTTAACAAGGGGACACTTCAATGAGCAGTTCTTC. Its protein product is CASSLTRGHFNEQFF.

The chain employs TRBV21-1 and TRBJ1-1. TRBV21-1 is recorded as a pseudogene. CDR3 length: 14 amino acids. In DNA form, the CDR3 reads TGTGCCAGCAGCCCCCTGGGTGGGGACACTGAAGCTTTCTTT. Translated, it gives CASSPLGGDTEAFF.

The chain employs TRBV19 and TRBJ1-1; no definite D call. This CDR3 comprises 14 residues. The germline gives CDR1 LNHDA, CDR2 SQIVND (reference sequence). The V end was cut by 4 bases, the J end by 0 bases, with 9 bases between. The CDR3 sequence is CASSTPAMNTEAFF. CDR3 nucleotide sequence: TGTGCCAGTAGTACCCCCGCGATGAACACTGAAGCTTTCTTT. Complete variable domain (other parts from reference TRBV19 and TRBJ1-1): DGGITQSPKYLFRKEGQNVTLSCEQNLNHDAMYWYRQDPGQGLRLIYYSQIVNDFQKGDIAEGYSVSREKKESFPLTVTSAQKNPTAFYLCASSTPAMNTEAFFGQGTRLTVV.